The T cell receptor beta chain under discussion was sequenced for a study of blood T cell repertoires in COVID-19. Across the whole study: Collection of acute and convalescent COVID-19 samples took place in the United States, Italy and Spain.

This clone appeared once. Some clones are missing from TCRdb's copy, which holds only in-frame ones; the method was immunoSEQ multiplex PCR. This sample yields roughly 190,000 clones, of which approximately 80% are seen a single time; about an eighth belongs to the top ten. Germline V gene lookup returns CDR1 LGHDT and CDR2 YNNKEL (reference sequence). There are 12 residues in the CDR3. Between the trimmed V and J ends, which lost 8 bases and 3 bases, there was a span of 8 bases. The rearrangement links TRBV3-1 (or the pseudogene TRBV3-2) to TRBJ1-5; D unresolved. Sequenced: peripheral blood. The TCR originated in a woman aged 45-65 years with acute or convalescent COVID-19. The CDR3 DNA reads TGTGCCAGCGGGCAGCTCAATCAGCCCCAGCATTTT. Residues: CASGQLNQPQHF.